The clone carrying this TCR beta chain has at least ten counts. Its cognate antigen is unknown. One end of the junction varies from germline; a read error may be responsible. For the second PCR, which ran for 7 to 11 cycles, a sample-barcoded 5' primer and a J-beta primer mix were used. TCRdb independently ran MiXCR on the 5' RACE reads; one entry per CDR3 protein. Among 710,000 or so distinct CDR3 sequences listed, 32% were seen once. The CDR3 spans 13 residues. Germline assignment: CDR1 SGHRS and CDR2 YFSETQ. This record belongs to a study of blood T cells in healthy people across ages. Overall study results and limits: Estimates based on one million T cells were treated as lower bounds.

The chain carries TRBV5-1 and TRBJ1-2; D not resolved. Sequenced material: blood. The sequence was obtained from a woman older than 75 in good health. The CDR3 DNA is TGTGCCAGCAGCTTAGAGGGAGTCCGGGGCTACACCTTC. Its translation: CASSLEGVRGYTF.